These 3 T cell receptor beta chains originate from one sample sequenced in a study of blood T cell repertoires in COVID-19. Profiling relied on immunoSEQ multiplex PCR, and the TCRdb table lists in-frame clones only, not all of them. The sample carries 310,000 or so clones, roughly 84% recorded once. Sequencing input: peripheral blood. Every receptor here comes from a man aged 50 to 59 with active or convalescent COVID-19.

J is TRBJ1-2 and V is TRBV28, with D possibly matching TRBD1 (6 bases). Germline V gene lookup returns CDR1 MDHEN and CDR2 SYDVKM. CDR3 length equals 14 residues. Trimming removed 6 bases at V and 2 bases at J, with 13 bases between. CDR3 sequence: CASRMTGGNYGYTF. The CDR3 DNA follows: TGTGCCAGCAGGATGACAGGAGGAAACTATGGCTACACCTTC.

V usage is TRBV9 and J usage is TRBJ2-5; weak D call: TRBD1 (6 bases). Germline CDR1 reads SGDLS; CDR2 reads YYNGEE. Trimming stripped 4 bases from V and 4 bases from J, with 11 bases between. CDR3 length: 13 amino acids. The CDR3 DNA is TGTGCCAGCAGCCCTGGGACAAGAGAGACCCAGTACTTC. This gives the protein CASSPGTRETQYF.

The chain uses TRBV6-2 or TRBV6-3 and TRBJ2-7; tentatively, D is TRBD1 (6 bases). CDR3 size: 15 residues. CDR1 and CDR2 (germline): MNHEY, SVGEGT. V was trimmed by 5 bases and J by 0 bases, leaving 14 bases between them. This CDR3 reads CASSTGTASSYEQYF. The CDR3 DNA reads TGTGCCAGCAGTACAGGGACCGCGAGCTCCTACGAGCAGTACTTC.